This record concerns one T cell receptor (beta chain) sequence. The sample comes from a study of control samples from healthy donors and cancer patients. This CDR3 is built from 14 residues. CDR1 is LGHDT and CDR2 is YNNKEL in the germline V gene (reference sequence). Trimming pared 3 bases from V and 3 bases from J, leaving 9 bases between. Produced via immunoSEQ multiplex PCR; TCRdb's table is partial and in-frame only. The profile covers 120,000 or so clones, with around nine tenths appearing a single time and around 9.4% taken by the ten largest. The rearrangement joins TRBV3-1 (or the pseudogene TRBV3-2) to TRBJ1-3, with D perhaps matching TRBD1 (5 bases). The sequenced sample consisted of blood. The sequence was obtained from a man in his forties or fifties in good health. The CDR3 protein is CASSQDISGNTIYF. In nucleotides, the CDR3 is TGTGCCAGCAGCCAGGACATTAGTGGAAACACCATATATTTT.